This T cell receptor beta chain stems from a study of beta chain features in type 1 diabetes. Broader study findings: Junctions at VDJ sites from type 1 diabetes patients had fewer insertions and more deletions. Whether TCRB rearrangement is influenced by HLA type went unresolved here.

V lost 1 base to trimming and J lost 2 bases, with 21 bases between them. The CDR3 length is 19 residues. The germline V gene encodes CDR1 MGHRA and CDR2 YSYEKL. This clone was detected only a few times. No antigen is known for it. Since all of the isolated RNA was reverse transcribed, expressed TCRB transcripts were what got sequenced. There were around 3.5 million reads on average in the naive, central memory and regulatory T cell samples. Libraries were prepared by immunoSEQ multiplex PCR; TCRdb keeps only in-frame clonotypes and omits some of them. This table has 150,000 or so clones, just over 9% appearing once.

The receptor was isolated from a man between 18 and 29 years old in good health. The chain is built from TRBV4-1 and TRBJ1-3, with D uncertain. The sample was central memory CD4+ T cells from blood. CDR3 protein: CASSQAPRIGGYAGNTIYF. The CDR3 DNA sequence: TGCGCCAGCAGCCAAGCCCCGAGAATTGGAGGTTATGCTGGAAACACCATATATTTT.